The TCR beta chain under discussion was sequenced for a study of T cells in Graves' hyperthyroidism and ophthalmopathy. General study points: Most clonotypes expanded in thyroid above 0.001 were likewise present in blood.

Details on this clonotype: The antigen is not known.

V lost 6 bases and J lost 3; bases outside the gene matches: 7. Per the germline V gene, CDR1 is SEHNR and CDR2 is FQNEAQ (reference sequence). The CDR3 is made up of 16 amino acids. Over 18 months, lack of ophthalmopathy progression marked Graves' hyperthyroidism as stable. Lactation, pregnancy, other autoimmune disease or uncontrolled infection led to exclusion of patients. Out of roughly 9.1 ml of fresh peripheral blood came the PBMCs. TCR beta CDR3 region amplification was performed from RNA transcripts. A first-round RT-PCR of the TCR CDR3 used the HTBI primer set. TCRdb analysed the multiplex PCR reads with MiXCR anew, one entry per CDR3 protein. Of 700,000 to 950,000 distinct CDR3 sequences listed, about 35% were seen once; the top ten hold around 31%.

The J gene is TRBJ2-7, the V gene TRBV7-9; TRBD2 matches at 14 bases. The clonotype comes from a woman aged 40-49 years with Graves' hyperthyroidism. Sample: blood. The CDR3 DNA is TGTGCCAGCAGTCTCGGGACTAGCGGGAGCCACTACGAGCAGTACTTC. Its protein product is CASSLGTSGSHYEQYF.